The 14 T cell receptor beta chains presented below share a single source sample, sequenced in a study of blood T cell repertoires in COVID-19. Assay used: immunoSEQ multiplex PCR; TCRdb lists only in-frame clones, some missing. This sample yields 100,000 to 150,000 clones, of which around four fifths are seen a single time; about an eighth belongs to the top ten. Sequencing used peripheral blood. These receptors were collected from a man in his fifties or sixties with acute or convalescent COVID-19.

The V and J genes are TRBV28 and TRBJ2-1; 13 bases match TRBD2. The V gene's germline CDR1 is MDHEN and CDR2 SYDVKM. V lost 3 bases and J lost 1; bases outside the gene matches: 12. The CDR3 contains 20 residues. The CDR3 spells CASSFFLRGLAGYSYNEQFF. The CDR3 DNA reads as TGTGCCAGCAGTTTTTTCCTTAGGGGACTAGCGGGGTATTCCTACAATGAGCAGTTCTTC.

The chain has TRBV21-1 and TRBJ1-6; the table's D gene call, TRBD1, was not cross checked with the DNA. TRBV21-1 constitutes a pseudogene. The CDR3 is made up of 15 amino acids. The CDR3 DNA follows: TGTGCCAGCAGCAAAGAAACAGCTCGTATCCCACCCCTCCACTTT. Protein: CASSKETARIPPLHF.

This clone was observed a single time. CDR3 in DNA: TGTGCCAGCAGCTTTACAGGGGCTGGAAACACCATATATTTT. Its translation is CASSFTGAGNTIYF. This chain uses TRBV7-9 with TRBJ1-3; TRBD1 matches 7 bases. This CDR3 region has 14 residues. J lost 2 bases, V lost 3 bases, and 1 base had no gene match. The germline V gene encodes CDR1 SEHNR and CDR2 FQNEAQ (reference sequence).

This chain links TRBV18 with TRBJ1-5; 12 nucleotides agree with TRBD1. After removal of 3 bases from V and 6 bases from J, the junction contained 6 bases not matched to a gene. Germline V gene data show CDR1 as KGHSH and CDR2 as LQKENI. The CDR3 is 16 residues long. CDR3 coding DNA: TGTGCCAGCTCACCGATCGGGACAGGGGGCGGTCAGCCCCAGCATTTT. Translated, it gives CASSPIGTGGGQPQHF.

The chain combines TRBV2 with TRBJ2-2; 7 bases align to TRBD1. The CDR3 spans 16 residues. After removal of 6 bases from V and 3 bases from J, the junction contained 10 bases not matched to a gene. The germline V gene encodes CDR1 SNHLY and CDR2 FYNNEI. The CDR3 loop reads CASRAGTAAYTGELFF. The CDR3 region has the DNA TGTGCCAGCAGGGCCGGGACAGCCGCGTACACCGGGGAGCTGTTTTTT.

CDR3 sequence (DNA): TGTGCCAGCAGTCGGGCGGGGGCATCTGGAAACACCATATATTTT. As protein: CASSRAGASGNTIYF. This chain connects TRBV6-6 to TRBJ1-3; D perhaps matches TRBD1 (6 bases). Germline CDR1 reads MNHNY; CDR2 reads SVGAGI (reference sequence). The CDR3 totals 15 residues. Trimming took off 5 bases at V and 1 base at J, with 12 bases between the two ends.

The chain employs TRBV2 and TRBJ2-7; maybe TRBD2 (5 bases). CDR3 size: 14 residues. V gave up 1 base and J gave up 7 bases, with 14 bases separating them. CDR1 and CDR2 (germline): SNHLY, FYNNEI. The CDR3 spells CASSEVEKRGEQYF. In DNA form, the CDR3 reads TGTGCCAGCAGTGAAGTTGAAAAAAGAGGGGAGCAGTACTTC.

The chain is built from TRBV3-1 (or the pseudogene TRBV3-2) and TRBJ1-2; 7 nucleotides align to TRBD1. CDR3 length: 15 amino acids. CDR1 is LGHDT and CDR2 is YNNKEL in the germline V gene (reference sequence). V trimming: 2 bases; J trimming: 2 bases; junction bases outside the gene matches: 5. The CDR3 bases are TGTGCCAGCAGCCAAAGAGACAGGGAGAACTATGGCTACACCTTC. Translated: CASSQRDRENYGYTF.

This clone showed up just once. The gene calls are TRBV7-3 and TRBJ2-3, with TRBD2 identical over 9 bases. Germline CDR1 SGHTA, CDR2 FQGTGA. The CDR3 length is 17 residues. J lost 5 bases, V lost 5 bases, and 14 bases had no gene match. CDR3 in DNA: TGTGCCAGCAGCCCGCTGGGTAGCGGGAGTCTGGTAGATACGCAGTATTTT. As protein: CASSPLGSGSLVDTQYF.

CDR3 sequence reads: CASSRLAQSYNEQFF. CDR3 coding DNA: TGTGCCAGCAGTCGACTAGCGCAATCCTACAATGAGCAGTTCTTC. The rearrangement uses TRBV6-5 and TRBJ2-1; 8 nucleotides agree with TRBD2. The CDR3 is 15 amino acids. V shed 5 bases and J 1 base; nucleotides not matched to a gene: 4. Germline V lookup: CDR1 MNHEY, CDR2 SVGAGI.

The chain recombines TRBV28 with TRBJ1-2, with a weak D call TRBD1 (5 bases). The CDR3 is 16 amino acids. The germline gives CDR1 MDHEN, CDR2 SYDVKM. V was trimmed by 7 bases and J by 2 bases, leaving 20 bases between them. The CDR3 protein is CASTTGGWDSNYGYTF. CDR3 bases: TGTGCCAGCACCACTGGAGGGTGGGACTCAAACTATGGCTACACCTTC.

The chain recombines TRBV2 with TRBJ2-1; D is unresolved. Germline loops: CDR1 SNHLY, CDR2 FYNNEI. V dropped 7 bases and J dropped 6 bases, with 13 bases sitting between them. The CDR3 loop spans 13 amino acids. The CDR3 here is CASNLNSLNEQFF. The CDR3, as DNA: TGTGCCAGCAACTTGAATTCCCTCAATGAGCAGTTCTTC.

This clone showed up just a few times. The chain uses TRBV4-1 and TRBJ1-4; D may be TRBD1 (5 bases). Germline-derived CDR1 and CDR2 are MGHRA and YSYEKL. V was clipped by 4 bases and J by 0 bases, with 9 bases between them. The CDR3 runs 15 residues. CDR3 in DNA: TGCGCCAGCAGCCTACAGGCTCCAACTAATGAAAAACTGTTTTTT. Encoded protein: CASSLQAPTNEKLFF.

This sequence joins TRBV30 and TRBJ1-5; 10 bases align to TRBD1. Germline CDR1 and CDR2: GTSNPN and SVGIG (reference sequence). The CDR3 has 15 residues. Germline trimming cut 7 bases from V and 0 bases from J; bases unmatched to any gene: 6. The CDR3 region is CASSTGGNSNQPQHF. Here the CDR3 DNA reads TGTGCCTCTTCGACAGGGGGCAATAGCAATCAGCCCCAGCATTTT.